These 25 T cell receptor beta chains were sequenced from one sample in a study of blood T cell repertoires in COVID-19. The protocol was immunoSEQ multiplex PCR, while the TCRdb copy is restricted to in-frame clones and leaves out a portion. The sample shows approximately 170,000 clones, about 92% of them seen only once. Sequenced: peripheral blood. These receptors originate from a man aged 55-75 years with active or convalescent COVID-19.

The V call is TRBV5-6, the J call TRBJ2-1; D is unresolved. CDR1 SGHDT and CDR2 YYEEEE come from the germline V gene. The CDR3 length is 16 residues. V gave up 0 bases and J gave up 3 bases, with 13 bases separating them. The CDR3 DNA is TGTGCCAGCAGCTTGGGTTCGCTCAGGCTCTACAATGAGCAGTTCTTC. Translating gives CASSLGSLRLYNEQFF.

The gene calls are TRBV6-1 and TRBJ2-7, with 10 bases identical to TRBD2. Trimming took 3 bases from V and 5 from J; bases not matched to a gene: 4. This CDR3 comprises 14 residues. Germline-derived CDR1 and CDR2 are MNHNS and SASEGT. CDR3 coding DNA: TGTGCCAGCAGTGATAGCGGGGGGACGAACGAGCAGTACTTC. Amino acids: CASSDSGGTNEQYF.

This chain links TRBV6-5 with TRBJ1-2, with TRBD1 matching over 9 bases. The CDR3 is made up of 15 amino acids. V lost 2 bases and J lost 6; bases outside the gene matches: 7. Germline V gene data show CDR1 as MNHEY and CDR2 as SVGAGI. CDR3 sequence: CASSYASGTGNGYTF. The CDR3 nucleotides read TGTGCCAGCAGTTACGCAAGCGGGACAGGGAATGGCTACACCTTC.

The chain employs TRBV24-1 and TRBJ2-1; D perhaps matches TRBD1 (6 bases). CDR3 length equals 12 residues. Germline V gives CDR1 KGHDR, CDR2 SFDVKD. The V gene lost 7 bases and the J gene lost 9 bases, with 12 bases spanning the gap. The CDR3 region is CATSNRVSEQFF. In nucleotides, the CDR3 is TGTGCCACCAGCAACAGGGTTAGTGAGCAGTTCTTC.

The chain carries TRBV5-1 and TRBJ1-2, with a weak D call TRBD1 (6 bases). The germline V gene encodes CDR1 SGHRS and CDR2 YFSETQ. CDR3 size: 12 residues. The V end lost 4 bases, the J end lost 2 bases, and 6 bases lay between the germline ends. CDR3 region: CASSQGNYGYTF. CDR3 nucleotide sequence: TGCGCCAGCAGCCAGGGGAACTATGGCTACACCTTC.

The chain recombines TRBV5-1 with TRBJ1-1; TRBD1 aligns across 7 bases. The CDR3 totals 15 residues. The V gene's germline CDR1 is SGHRS and CDR2 YFSETQ. V gave up 4 bases and J gave up 3 bases; unmatched junction bases: 9. CDR3 residues: CASSEWRRGDTEAFF. In DNA, the CDR3 is TGCGCCAGCAGCGAGTGGCGCAGGGGGGACACTGAAGCTTTCTTT. Full variable domain (remainder filled in from reference TRBV5-1 and TRBJ1-1): KAGVTQTPRYLIKTRGQQVTLSCSPISGHRSVSWYQQTPGQGLQFLFEYFSETQRNKGNFPGRFSGRQFSNSRSEMNVSTLELGDSALYLCASSEWRRGDTEAFFGQGTRLTVV.

This clone was seen once. As DNA, the CDR3 is TGTGCCAGCAGCCCGGGGGGGCACACTGAAGCTTTCTTT. The encoded protein is CASSPGGHTEAFF. The gene calls are TRBV12-3 or TRBV12-4 and TRBJ1-1; perhaps TRBD1 as D (6 bases). CDR3 length: 13 amino acids. Trimming left V 6 bases short and J 3 bases short, with 11 bases between.

This chain links TRBV5-8 with TRBJ2-7; weak D call: TRBD1 (5 bases). Germline V gives CDR1 SGHTS, CDR2 YDEGEE. V lost 4 bases to trimming and J lost 4 bases, with 18 bases between them. This CDR3 has 15 amino acids. The CDR3 loop reads CASSRRWGGAYEQYF. CDR3 DNA sequence: TGTGCCAGCAGCCGCCGATGGGGCGGAGCTTACGAGCAGTACTTC.

The chain has TRBV6-6 and TRBJ2-1, with TRBD2 matching 11 bases. CDR1 is MNHNY and CDR2 is SVGAGI in the germline V gene (reference sequence). Unmatched junction bases numbered 15, after V lost 5 bases and J lost 6 bases. The length of the CDR3 is 18 residues. In DNA, the CDR3 is TGTGCCAGCAGTCAGCACGACAATATAGCGGGGGGGCGCAATGAGCAGTTCTTC. It translates to CASSQHDNIAGGRNEQFF.

This clone was observed a single time. The J gene is TRBJ2-7, the V gene TRBV19, with TRBD1 identical over 8 bases. CDR3 size: 14 residues. CDR1 LNHDA and CDR2 SQIVND come from the germline V gene (reference sequence). Trimming cost V 2 bases and J 4 bases; bases outside gene matches: 4. The CDR3 loop reads CASSIRTGSYEQYF. The CDR3 coding sequence is TGTGCCAGTAGTATAAGGACAGGGAGTTACGAGCAGTACTTC.

This chain's CDR3 is CASSINQGRGNTEAFF. The CDR3 DNA reads TGTGCCAGCAGCATCAACCAGGGGAGGGGGAACACTGAAGCTTTCTTT. This chain connects TRBV21-1 to TRBJ1-1. TRBV21-1 is tagged as a pseudogene. This CDR3 is built from 16 residues.

The rearrangement uses TRBV5-1 and TRBJ2-7; 8 bases are shared with TRBD2. Trimming took 0 bases from V and 3 from J; bases not matched to a gene: 11. This CDR3 comprises 17 residues. Germline V gene data show CDR1 as SGHRS and CDR2 as YFSETQ. The CDR3 DNA is TGCGCCAGCAGCTTGGACTCGGGGGTAGCGGGGTGCTACGAGCAGTACTTC. Its protein product is CASSLDSGVAGCYEQYF.

The chain joins TRBV6-5 to TRBJ1-2; D is undetermined. The germline gives CDR1 MNHEY, CDR2 SVGAGI. The V end was cut by 0 bases, the J end by 5 bases, with 16 bases between. The CDR3 runs to 16 residues. In DNA, the CDR3 is TGTGCCAGCAGTTACTCGATAACGGGTGGAGAGTATGGCTACACCTTC. Its protein product is CASSYSITGGEYGYTF.

This clone was seen more than once but under ten times. The V gene is TRBV6-6, the J gene TRBJ1-2; the D gene is possibly TRBD1 (5 bases). V was trimmed by 4 bases and J by 5 bases, leaving 11 bases between them. The CDR3 sequence is 13 residues long. Germline CDR1 reads MNHNY; CDR2 reads SVGAGI (reference sequence). CDR3 nucleotides: TGTGCCAGCAGTTCCTGGGGGGGATATGGCTACACCTTC. It encodes CASSSWGGYGYTF.

This chain links TRBV27 with TRBJ1-6; no clear D. V was cut by 5 bases and J by 0 bases, with 8 bases left in between. The CDR3 runs 15 residues. Germline-derived CDR1 and CDR2 are MNHEY and SMNVEV (reference sequence). The CDR3 nucleotides read TGTGCCAGCAGTCTGCCGAGCTCCTATAATTCACCCCTCCACTTT. Protein: CASSLPSSYNSPLHF.

CDR3 in DNA: TGTGCCAGCAGTGAAGGGGTTATCAGCGGACAGGGCCAGGCTTTCTTT. This sequence encodes CASSEGVISGQGQAFF. The chain recombines TRBV6-1 with TRBJ1-1; TRBD1 matches 8 bases. The ends lost 1 base at V and 11 bases at J; junction bases unmatched: 15. Germline lookup yields CDR1 MNHNS and CDR2 SASEGT. This CDR3 region has 16 residues.

CDR3: CASSRDTGNTEAFF. Here the CDR3 DNA reads TGCGCCAGCAGCCGCGACACAGGGAACACTGAAGCTTTCTTT. This chain connects TRBV5-1 to TRBJ1-1; a weak D match, TRBD1 (5 bases). CDR1 SGHRS and CDR2 YFSETQ come from the germline V gene. This CDR3 is 14 amino acids long. V gave up 4 bases and J gave up 1 base, with 11 bases separating them.

The chain employs TRBV10-2 and TRBJ2-4; TRBD1 matches at 9 bases. Trimming cost V 3 bases and J 5 bases; bases outside gene matches: 5. There are 15 residues in the CDR3. In germline, CDR1 is WSHSY, CDR2 SAAADI. CDR3 loop: CASSDRDRAENIQYF. The DNA for the CDR3 is TGCGCCAGCAGTGATAGGGACAGGGCGGAAAACATTCAGTACTTC.

The rearrangement uses TRBV3-1 (or the pseudogene TRBV3-2) and TRBJ2-1; D perhaps matches TRBD2 (5 bases). The V gene lost 1 base and the J gene lost 3 bases, with 10 bases spanning the gap. CDR3 length: 15 amino acids. Germline CDR1 and CDR2: LGHDT and YNNKEL (reference sequence). CDR3: CASSQGAEHYNEQFF. The CDR3 DNA sequence: TGTGCCAGCAGCCAAGGAGCGGAACACTACAATGAGCAGTTCTTC.

The rearrangement uses TRBV6-5 and TRBJ2-2; 9 bases match TRBD2. In germline, CDR1 is MNHEY, CDR2 SVGAGI. The CDR3 loop spans 15 amino acids. Trimming removed 1 base from V and 6 bases from J; junction bases left unmatched: 3. DNA for the CDR3: TGTGCCAGCAGTTACTTAGCGGGAGCGGCCGGGGAGCTGTTTTTT. It translates to CASSYLAGAAGELFF.

V gene TRBV15 combines with J gene TRBJ2-4, with 9 bases fitting TRBD1. Per the germline V gene, CDR1 is LNHNV and CDR2 is YYDKDF (reference sequence). With 4 bases clipped from V and 4 bases from J, the junction kept 8 bases outside the gene matches. The CDR3 is 16 residues long. The CDR3 sequence is CATSNPGQGTKNIQYF. CDR3 bases: TGTGCCACCAGCAACCCGGGACAGGGCACGAAAAACATTCAGTACTTC.

CDR3: CASRISGQVYGYTF. CDR3 nucleotide sequence: TGTGCCAGCAGGATTTCCGGACAGGTCTATGGCTACACCTTC. This rearrangement joins TRBV28 to TRBJ1-2; 7 bases align to TRBD1. Germline loops: CDR1 MDHEN, CDR2 SYDVKM. There are 14 residues in the CDR3. Trimming cost V 6 bases and J 4 bases; bases outside gene matches: 8.

The V gene is TRBV11-2, the J gene TRBJ1-2, with 9 bases matching TRBD1. The V and J ends lost 6 bases and 4 bases, in that order; junction bases with no gene match: 9. The germline gives CDR1 SGHAT, CDR2 FQNNGV. The CDR3 has 15 amino acids. The CDR3 sequence: CASSLSGTGLYGYTF. The CDR3 nucleotides read TGTGCCAGCAGTCTGTCCGGGACAGGGCTCTATGGCTACACCTTC. The complete variable domain, with remaining parts taken from reference TRBV11-2 and TRBJ1-2, reads EAGVAQSPRYKIIEKRQSVAFWCNPISGHATLYWYQQILGQGPKLLIQFQNNGVVDDSQLPKDRFSAERLKGVDSTLKIQPAKLEDSAVYLCASSLSGTGLYGYTFGSGTRLTVV.

The V and J genes are TRBV7-9 and TRBJ2-7; unclear D gene. CDR1 SEHNR and CDR2 FQNEAQ come from the germline V gene (reference sequence). CDR3 length equals 14 residues. Trimming shortened V by 3 bases and J by 2 bases, and 11 bases separated the two germline ends. CDR3 protein: CASSFGAETYEQYF. As DNA, the CDR3 is TGTGCCAGCAGCTTCGGCGCGGAAACCTACGAGCAGTACTTC.

The V and J genes are TRBV6-1 and TRBJ2-1, with a possible D match to TRBD2 (7 bases). Germline values: CDR1 MNHNS, CDR2 SASEGT. The ends were cut back, 2 bases at V and 2 bases at J, with 10 bases in the middle. This CDR3 has 15 residues. CDR3 sequence: CASSEWGGAYNEQFF. The CDR3 DNA sequence: TGTGCCAGCAGTGAATGGGGGGGCGCCTACAATGAGCAGTTCTTC.